This entry concerns a single T cell receptor beta chain. Losses at the gene ends were 3 bases for V and 4 bases for J; bases not matched to a gene: 2. Germline V CDR1 and CDR2: LNHDA, SQIVND (reference sequence). CDR3 length equals 14 residues. Using immunoSEQ multiplex PCR, the repertoire was profiled, and TCRdb retains in-frame clones only, with some absent. The table shows fewer than 95,000 clones, with around 80% occurring only once. These data belong to a study of blood T cell repertoires in COVID-19. Whole-study context: COVID-19 samples from acute and convalescent phases originated in the United States, Italy and Spain. Sources were T cells, B-cell-depleted T cells, or PBMCs; the material itself was cDNA or gDNA.

This sequence originates from a human donor in a cohort sampled during active COVID-19. The chain combines TRBV19 with TRBJ2-7, with 11 bases fitting TRBD1. The sample taken for sequencing was peripheral blood. The CDR3 coding sequence is TGTGCCAGTAGTATTGGGACAGGGGGTTACGAGCAGTACTTC. It translates to CASSIGTGGYEQYF.